One T cell receptor (beta chain) is described in this entry. Its specificity is not known. TCRdb recomputed calls from the reads with MiXCR, one row per CDR3 protein. The sample lists more than 150,000 distinct CDR3 sequences; approximately 17% were seen once. This record comes from a study of T cell repertoires in cytomegalovirus infection. Findings and caveats of the study: HLA-C-restricted CMV clonotypes gave the most frequent clonotype in two of eight donors.

The CDR3 consists of 19 residues. V lost 6 bases and J lost 6; bases outside the gene matches: 19. CDR1 is SGHTA and CDR2 is FQGNSA in the germline V gene. What was sequenced was CD8+ T cells from PBMCs. This sequence originates from a human donor in good health (CMV status not recorded). Some clones in this sample may be carry-over from other donors' samples. The rearrangement joins TRBV7-2 to TRBJ2-4, with 11 bases that match TRBD2. CDR3 amino acids: CASRLTPSSGGTLGNIQYF. The CDR3 nucleotides are TGTGCCAGCAGACTAACCCCTTCTAGCGGGGGGACCCTGGGAAACATTCAGTACTTC. Full variable domain (rest looked up from reference TRBV7-2 and TRBJ2-4): GAGVSQSPSNKVTEKGKDVELRCDPISGHTALYWYRQSLGQGLEFLIYFQGNSAPDKSGLPSDRFSAERTGGSVSTLTIQRTQQEDSAVYLCASRLTPSSGGTLGNIQYFGAGTRLSVL.